This T cell receptor (beta chain) was sequenced for a study of blood T cell repertoires in COVID-19 (dated by TCRdb to 2019 to 2021). Background for the entire study: Samples covering the acute and convalescent phases of COVID-19 were provided by collaborators in the United States, Italy and Spain. The repertoires were made available in a free public database intended to serve as a resource for research on the immune response to SARS-CoV-2. Where HLA class I and class II types were available, the types were taken from metadata supplied by the sample provider, not from assay-based typing. Subjects who had been exposed to COVID-19, were actively infected with it, or had recovered from it provided the deeply sampled blood TCRbeta repertoires that made up the dataset. Sample metadata almost always included a de-identified subject ID, COVID-19 status, age in years and sex. The samples were drawn from the first 160 participants of the ongoing ImmuneRACE study and from 950 to 1,500 subjects provided by 6 global collaborators. The prospective study material was composed of cDNA or gDNA derived from T cells, B-cell-depleted T cells, or PBMCs.

Whole blood was collected in K2EDTA tubes by collaborating institutions according to the institutions' own protocols. For TCRbeta analysis, collaborator samples were shipped as frozen whole blood, as isolated PBMCs, or as DNA extracted from either sample type. In the case of this clone: The antigen it recognizes is unknown. Base qualities are not recorded, but no much larger clone differs from it by a single base.

The immunoSEQ Assay, a bias-controlled multiplex PCR, was used to amplify TCRbeta CDR3 regions from genomic DNA. The original methods were these. Nucleated cell counts per sample were estimated from amplification of reference gene primers within the assay. Sequence reads were collapsed and filtered to measure the absolute abundance of every unique TCRbeta CDR3 rearrangement. For each sample, productive Simpson clonality was calculated as the square root of Simpson's diversity index over productive rearrangements. Here the immuneACCESS table is served through TCRdb, limited to in-frame sequences with V and J called. Missing clones are a known gap in these copies; in checked studies unresolved V genes cover under half, and the rest lacks a known reason. From that table come the V and J calls and clone size; the DNA was used to work out D and trimming. The sample table contains under 200,000 clones; only one count was recorded for around 80% of them. The ten largest clones represent 2.9% of the sample.

The investigation overall reported the following: Clinical and demographic metadata were provided uncurated, with the amount varying by source and participant.

Sequences MNHEY (CDR1) and SMNVEV (CDR2) are obtained from the germline V gene (reference sequence). The CDR3 goes from the cysteine to the phenylalanine over 15 residues. The sequence is cut down to CDR3 DNA, 45 bases in frame from base 1. V loses 10 bases of germline sequence and J loses 1 base, and the interval between the two ends is 16 bases. The chain couples TRBV27 to TRBJ2-2; the D gene is perhaps TRBD2, from 6 matching bases. The source material was peripheral blood. The sequence came from a woman aged 60 to 75 with acute or convalescent COVID-19. The CDR3 in this case is CATSLRGRNTGELFF. The nucleotide sequence is TGTGCCACCTCCCTACGGGGGAGGAACACCGGGGAGCTGTTTTTT.